This entry is about one T cell receptor beta chain. This clonotype showed up many times. The antigen it binds to is not known. There are no base qualities to consult, and no much larger clone falls within one base. TCR libraries were constructed from 400 ng RNA using the Immunoverse kit, and molecular barcoded adaptors covering alpha/delta and beta/gamma chains were employed. The same RNA used for transcriptome sequencing was used for TCR library preparation. TCR libraries were sequenced on an Illumina HiSeq 4000 with 2 x 150 cycles. As for the original processing: MiXCR aligned TCR reads to human V, D, J and C references and assembled the aligned reads into CDR3 clonotypes, with quality filtering and error correction included. The tcR package in R was used for analysis of clonotype counts and gene usage diversity. For inspection of raw mapping reads, RNA-seq reads were mapped by STAR aligner version 2.5.3a onto GRCh37 of the human genome. To test the effect of sequencing depth on detected clonotypes, IR-seq fastq files were randomly downsampled using Seqtk 1.3. Clones were called with MiXCR by TCRdb after fastp trimmed the public reads at Q25, and only in-frame beta chains were retained. All rows with the same CDR3 protein become a single entry with the most common DNA and genes. Clone size and V and J calls follow TCRdb, not the original study. The sample data list more than 70,000 distinct CDR3 sequences, and 20% to 25% of these were observed just once. About 10% of the sample is held by the ten biggest clonotypes.

Every patient had bone marrow sampled at the time of active disease. Ficoll-Hypaque density gradient centrifugation was used to isolate the bone marrow mononuclear cells. To remove myeloma plasma cells, the cells were labeled with CD138 magnetic microbeads on a MACS separator, and CD138-negative cells were then collected by negative selection. The purity of the isolated cells was checked by flow cytometry with CD138 antibodies on an Attune NxT. Total RNA was extracted using TRIzol reagent and was quantified on a NanoDrop spectrophotometer. Paired RNA-seq and IR-seq were performed on the CD138-negative bone marrow sample of each patient. The data stem from a study of read filtering for tumor transcriptome and immune sequencing (dated by TCRdb to about 2020). At the level of the whole study: The cohort was composed of approximately 16 male and some 13 female patients, with a mean age of roughly 61 years and an age range of about 40 to 90. Under revised international staging, roughly 8 patients fell into R-ISS I, approximately 15 into R-ISS II and about 7 into R-ISS III. After DNase treatment, whole-transcriptome libraries were prepared using the TruSeq RNA Access Library Prep Kit. TCR-region mapped reads per sample ranged from about 4 to 10.27 million with IR-seq versus only about 85 to 1273 with RNA-seq. Using the same bone marrow samples, the study compared TCR repertoires obtained by targeted immune repertoire sequencing with those obtained by bulk whole-transcriptome sequencing. As a main aim, a read-filtering strategy for immune repertoire data was addressed, with the specific question being whether clonotypes supported by a single read should be removed.

The investigation overall reported the following: When single-read clonotypes were removed, the proportions of shared clonotypes in IR-seq and RNA-seq correlated more strongly. Single-read clonotypes made up about 80% of clonotypes but only 3% to 4% of total reads in IR-seq, compared with roughly 70% of clonotypes and more than 40% of reads in RNA-seq. Clonotypes were captured by IR-seq at much higher depth and more reliably than by RNA-seq, and smaller IR-seq throughput was sufficient for identification of most shared clonotypes. The sorted CD138-negative fraction was a mixed bone marrow immune population, not purified T cells.

The CDR3 spans 17 residues, from the cysteine through the phenylalanine. The read is trimmed to its CDR3 DNA, 51 bases read in frame from base 1. V ends up 1 base short and J 1 base short, with an unmatched junction base count of 6. Taken from the germline V gene, the CDR1 and CDR2 loops are SGHAT and FQNNGV. Sequencing input: a population of CD138-negative cells sorted from bone marrow. The cell subset or site label, as the study defines it: bone marrow mononuclear cells depleted of CD138+ plasma/myeloma cells by negative magnetic selection. The receptor chain draws on TRBV11-2 and TRBJ2-2; 7 nucleotides in the junction match TRBD2. The receptor was isolated from a donor over 35 with multiple myeloma. The nucleotide sequence is given as TGTGCCAGCAGCTTAGCCTACCGGACTAGGAACACCGGGGAGCTGTTTTTT. This gives the protein CASSLAYRTRNTGELFF.